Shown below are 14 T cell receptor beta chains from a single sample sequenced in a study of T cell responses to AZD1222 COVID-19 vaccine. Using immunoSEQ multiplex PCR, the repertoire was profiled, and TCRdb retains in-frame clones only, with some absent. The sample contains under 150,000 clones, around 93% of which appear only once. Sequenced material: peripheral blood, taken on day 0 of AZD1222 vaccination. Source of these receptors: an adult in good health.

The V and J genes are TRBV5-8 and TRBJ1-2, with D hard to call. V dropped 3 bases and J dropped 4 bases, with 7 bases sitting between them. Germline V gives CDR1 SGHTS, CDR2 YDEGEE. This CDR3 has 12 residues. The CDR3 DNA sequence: TGTGCCAGCAGCTGGACGAGCTATGGCTACACCTTC. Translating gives CASSWTSYGYTF.

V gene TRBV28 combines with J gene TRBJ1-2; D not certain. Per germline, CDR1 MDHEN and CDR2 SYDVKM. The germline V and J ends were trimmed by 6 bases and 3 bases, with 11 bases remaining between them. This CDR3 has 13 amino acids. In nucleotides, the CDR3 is TGTGCCAGCAGACAGCGGAATGACTATGGCTACACCTTC. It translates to CASRQRNDYGYTF.

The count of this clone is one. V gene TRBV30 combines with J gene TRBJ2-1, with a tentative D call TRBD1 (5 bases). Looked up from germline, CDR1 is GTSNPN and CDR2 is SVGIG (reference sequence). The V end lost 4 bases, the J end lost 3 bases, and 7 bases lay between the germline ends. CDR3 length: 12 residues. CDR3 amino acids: CAWTGFYNEQFF. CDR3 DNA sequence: TGTGCCTGGACAGGGTTCTACAATGAGCAGTTCTTC. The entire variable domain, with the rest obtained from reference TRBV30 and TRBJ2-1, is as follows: SQTIHQWPATLVQPVGSPLSLECTVEGTSNPNLYWYRQAAGRGLQLLFYSVGIGQISSEVPQNLSASRPQDRQFILSSKKLLLSDSGFYLCAWTGFYNEQFFGPGTRLTVL.

CDR3 protein: CASSYLGTVTGNTIYF. The DNA for the CDR3 is TGTGCCAGCAGTTACCTGGGGACCGTTACTGGAAACACCATATATTTT. The chain employs TRBV6-5 and TRBJ1-3, with D tentatively TRBD1 (5 bases). This CDR3 region has 16 residues. Trimming took off 2 bases at V and 2 bases at J, with 13 bases between the two ends. Germline-derived CDR1 and CDR2 are MNHEY and SVGAGI.

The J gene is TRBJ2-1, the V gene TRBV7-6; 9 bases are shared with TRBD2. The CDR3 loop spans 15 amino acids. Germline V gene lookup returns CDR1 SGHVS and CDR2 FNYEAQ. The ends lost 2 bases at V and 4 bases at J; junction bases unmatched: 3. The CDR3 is CASSLWRGGYNEQFF. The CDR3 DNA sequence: TGTGCCAGCAGCTTATGGCGGGGGGGTTACAATGAGCAGTTCTTC.

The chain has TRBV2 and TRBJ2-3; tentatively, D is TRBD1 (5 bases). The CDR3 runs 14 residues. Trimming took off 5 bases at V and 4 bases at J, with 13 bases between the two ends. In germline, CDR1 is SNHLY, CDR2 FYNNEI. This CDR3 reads CASSSDQGPDTQYF. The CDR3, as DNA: TGTGCCAGCAGTTCAGATCAGGGTCCAGATACGCAGTATTTT.

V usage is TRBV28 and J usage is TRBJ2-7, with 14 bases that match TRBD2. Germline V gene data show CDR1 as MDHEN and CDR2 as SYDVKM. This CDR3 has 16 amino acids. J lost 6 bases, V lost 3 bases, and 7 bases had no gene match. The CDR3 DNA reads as TGTGCCAGCAGTTTTGGGGTAGGACTAGCGGGAGGCGAGCAGTACTTC. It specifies CASSFGVGLAGGEQYF.

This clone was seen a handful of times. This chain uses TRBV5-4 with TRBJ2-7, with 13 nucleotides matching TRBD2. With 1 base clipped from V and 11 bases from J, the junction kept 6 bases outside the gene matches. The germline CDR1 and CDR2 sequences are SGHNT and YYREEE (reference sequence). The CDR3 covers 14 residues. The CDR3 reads CASSLRGLAGREYF. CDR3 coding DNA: TGTGCCAGCAGCTTGAGGGGACTAGCGGGGAGGGAGTACTTC. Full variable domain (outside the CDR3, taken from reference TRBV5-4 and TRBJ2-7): ETGVTQSPTHLIKTRGQQVTLRCSSQSGHNTVSWYQQALGQGPQFIFQYYREEENGRGNFPPRFSGLQFPNYSSELNVNALELDDSALYLCASSLRGLAGREYFGPGTRLTVT.

The CDR3 nucleotides are TGTGCCAGCAGTGAGCAGCGGGGGGGCCAAGAGACCCAGTACTTC. Its protein product is CASSEQRGGQETQYF. This rearrangement joins TRBV2 to TRBJ2-5, with 10 bases matching TRBD2. V lost 3 bases, J lost 1 base, and 2 bases stayed unmatched. The germline gives CDR1 SNHLY, CDR2 FYNNEI. This CDR3 is built from 15 residues.

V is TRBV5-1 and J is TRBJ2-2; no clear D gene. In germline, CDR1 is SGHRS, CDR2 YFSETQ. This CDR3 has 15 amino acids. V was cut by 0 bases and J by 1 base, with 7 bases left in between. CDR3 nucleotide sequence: TGCGCCAGCAGCTTGGCGGCAGAGAACACCGGGGAGCTGTTTTTT. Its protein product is CASSLAAENTGELFF.

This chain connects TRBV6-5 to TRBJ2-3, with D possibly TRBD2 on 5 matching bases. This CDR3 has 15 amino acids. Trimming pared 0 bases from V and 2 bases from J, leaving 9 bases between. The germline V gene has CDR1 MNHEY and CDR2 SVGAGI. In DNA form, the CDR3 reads TGTGCCAGCAGTTACTCTGAGGGCACCACAGATACGCAGTATTTT. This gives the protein CASSYSEGTTDTQYF.

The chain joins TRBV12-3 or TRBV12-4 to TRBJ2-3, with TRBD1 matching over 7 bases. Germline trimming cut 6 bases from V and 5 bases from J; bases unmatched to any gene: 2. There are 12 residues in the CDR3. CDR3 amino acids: CASRRQGDTQYF. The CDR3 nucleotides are TGTGCCAGCAGACGACAGGGAGATACGCAGTATTTT.

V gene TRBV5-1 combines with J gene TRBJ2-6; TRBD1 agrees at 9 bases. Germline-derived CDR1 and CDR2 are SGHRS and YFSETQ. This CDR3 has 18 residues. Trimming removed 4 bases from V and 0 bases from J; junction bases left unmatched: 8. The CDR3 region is CASSPGQGGGSGANVLTF. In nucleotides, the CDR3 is TGCGCCAGCAGCCCGGGACAGGGAGGAGGCTCTGGGGCCAACGTCCTGACTTTC.

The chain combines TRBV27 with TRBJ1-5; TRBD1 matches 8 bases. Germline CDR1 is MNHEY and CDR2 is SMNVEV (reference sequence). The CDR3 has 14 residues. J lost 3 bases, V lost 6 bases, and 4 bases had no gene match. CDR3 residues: CASRVTGVNQPQHF. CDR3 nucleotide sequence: TGTGCCAGCAGGGTGACAGGGGTCAATCAGCCCCAGCATTTT.